The 30 T cell receptor beta chains below come from one sample, sequenced in a study of CD8+CD57+ T cells in acquired aplastic anemia (dated by TCRdb to 2016 to 2018). The reads were generated on an Illumina HiSeq 2000. Profiling of TCR beta VDJ combinations and CDR3 sequences used genomic DNA as the template. Starting from the raw public reads, TCRdb applied fastp trimming at Q25, assembled clones with MiXCR and retained in-frame beta chains. Identical CDR3 proteins give one entry, which carries the most common genes and DNA. The sample data list 400,000 to 450,000 distinct CDR3 sequences, and roughly 64% of these were observed just once. The leading ten clones occupy 4% of the sample. The specimen sequenced was sorted CD4+, CD8+, or CD8+CD57+ T cells (not recorded which) from PBMCs. Receptors were obtained from a human donor in good health, serving as a control.

A word on this clonotype: Because the CDR3's place on the DNA is in doubt, the DNA is left out and the CDR3 is given as listed by TCRdb. V gene TRBV7-2 combines with J gene TRBJ2-3. Germline V gene data show CDR1 as SGHTA and CDR2 as FQGNSA. The CDR3 spans 15 residues, counting both ends. Here the CDR3 reads CASSPNHGGYTFGYF.

This clonotype was recorded at least ten times. V is TRBV7-2 and J is TRBJ1-1, with D possibly matching TRBD1 (6 bases). Trimming took 2 bases from V and 11 from J, leaving 15 bases between them. The CDR3 consists of 13 residues. Looked up from germline, CDR1 is SGHTA and CDR2 is FQGNSA. CDR3 loop: CASSLQGPLGAFF. CDR3 nucleotide sequence: TGTGCCAGCAGCTTACAGGGGCCGCTTGGGGCTTTCTTT. Drawing the rest from reference TRBV7-2 and TRBJ1-1, the complete variable domain is GAGVSQSPSNKVTEKGKDVELRCDPISGHTALYWYRQSLGQGLEFLIYFQGNSAPDKSGLPSDRFSAERTGGSVSTLTIQRTQQEDSAVYLCASSLQGPLGAFFGQGTRLTVV.

This chain connects TRBV7-2 to TRBJ2-7; 9 bases are a match to TRBD1. Germline assignment: CDR1 SGHTA and CDR2 FQGNSA. The CDR3 sequence is 17 residues long. The V segment lost 6 bases and the J segment 6 bases; nucleotides outside the gene matches: 18. The DNA of the CDR3 is TGTGCCAGCAGTATAGGACAGGGGCATAATTCACCCCTCGAGCAGTACTTC. It yields the protein CASSIGQGHNSPLEQYF.

The sample holds many counts of this clonotype. V gene TRBV6-5 combines with J gene TRBJ1-1, with D tentatively TRBD1 (6 bases). The CDR3 is 17 amino acids. The V and J ends lost 6 bases and 1 base respectively, with 21 bases between them. Germline CDR1 MNHEY, CDR2 SVGAGI. CDR3 sequence (DNA): TGTGCCAGCAGCTATCAGGGGTCGGGGCAAACGAACACTGAAGCTTTCTTT. Translating it yields CASSYQGSGQTNTEAFF.

The sample holds a few counts of this clonotype. This rearrangement joins TRBV7-9 to TRBJ2-1, with a tentative D call TRBD1 (6 bases). V was trimmed by 4 bases and J by 4 bases, leaving 11 bases between them. The CDR3 is 14 residues long. Germline V gene data show CDR1 as SEHNR and CDR2 as FQNEAQ (reference sequence). Here the CDR3 reads CASSSGTPYNEQFF. The CDR3 DNA is TGTGCCAGCAGCTCAGGGACACCTTACAATGAGCAGTTCTTC.

The CDR3 reads CASSFASTEAFF. As DNA, the CDR3 is TGTGCCAGCAGCTTCGCGAGTACTGAAGCTTTCTTT. The rearrangement joins TRBV7-9 to TRBJ1-1; no reliable D call. V dropped 3 bases and J dropped 5 bases, with 7 bases sitting between them. The CDR3 is 12 amino acids. CDR1 and CDR2 from the germline V gene are SEHNR and FQNEAQ (reference sequence). Full variable domain (rest looked up from reference TRBV7-9 and TRBJ1-1): DTGVSQNPRHKITKRGQNVTFRCDPISEHNRLYWYRQTLGQGPEFLTYFQNEAQLEKSRLLSDRFSAERPKGSFSTLEIQRTEQGDSAMYLCASSFASTEAFFGQGTRLTVV.

The chain uses TRBV24-1 and TRBJ1-2; 7 positions match TRBD1. With V trimmed by 5 bases and J by 12 bases, 20 bases remained unmatched. The CDR3 sequence is 16 residues long. Germline-derived CDR1 and CDR2 are KGHDR and SFDVKD. The chain's CDR3 is CATSGVPGKGAETHTF. The CDR3 DNA is TGTGCCACCAGTGGGGTGCCAGGGAAGGGGGCAGAGACCCACACCTTC.

Points on this clonotype: At one of its ends the junction is not consistent with the germline gene, which may arise from a read error. The rearrangement joins TRBV5-8 to TRBJ1-1; D may be TRBD1 (5 bases). The germline CDR1 and CDR2 sequences are SGHTS and YDEGEE. The CDR3 loop spans 14 amino acids. CDR3 residues: CASSSDGAYTEAFF. The CDR3 nucleotides are TGTGCCAGCAGTTCCGACGGGGCCTACACTGAGGCTTTCTTT.

The chain carries TRBV12-3 or TRBV12-4 and TRBJ1-2; D gene unclear. The CDR3 has 17 residues. The V and J ends lost 9 bases and 4 bases respectively, with 27 bases between them. The DNA for the CDR3 is TGTGCCAGTAACACCCAGTACGCGCGGGCGTGGATCTATGGCTACACCTTC. Protein sequence: CASNTQYARAWIYGYTF.

The V and J genes are TRBV15 and TRBJ2-7, with D possibly being TRBD2 (6 bases). V was cut by 5 bases and J by 10 bases, with 21 bases left in between. Looked up from germline, CDR1 is LNHNV and CDR2 is YYDKDF (reference sequence). There are 14 residues in the CDR3. CDR3 sequence reads: CATSRRLVGDTQYF. The CDR3, as DNA: TGTGCCACCAGCCGAAGACTAGTCGGAGACACCCAGTACTTC.

The gene calls are TRBV5-5 and TRBJ1-2, with 7 bases that match TRBD1. The junction had 14 bases not matched to a gene; V was cut back by 4 bases and J by 8 bases. In germline, CDR1 is SGHKS, CDR2 YYEKEE (reference sequence). The CDR3 totals 15 residues. The CDR3 sequence: CASSGGQEGARGYTF. The CDR3 DNA is TGTGCCAGCAGCGGCGGACAGGAGGGGGCGAGAGGCTACACCTTC.

Worth noting for this clonotype: The conserved phenylalanine or tryptophan is not found at the CDR3 terminus, so this likely reflects a read error. The DNA is left out, because the CDR3 cannot be placed on it with certainty; the CDR3 is given as TCRdb lists it. The rearrangement joins TRBV2 to TRBJ1-5; no check of the table's D call, TRBD1, against the DNA was made. The CDR3 extends over 14 residues, inclusive of both ends. CDR1 is SNHLY, CDR2 FYNNEI, per germline. The CDR3 here is CASSLYRVAGGEHY.

This clonotype was counted many times. The chain couples TRBV5-1 to TRBJ1-2, with D perhaps matching TRBD1 (6 bases). V gave up 4 bases and J gave up 6 bases, with 19 bases separating them. The CDR3 has 15 amino acids. The germline CDR1 and CDR2 sequences are SGHRS and YFSETQ. CDR3 nucleotide sequence: TGCGCCAGCAGCCGTAGTGGGGGGGCGCGGAATGGCTACACCTTC. Amino acids: CASSRSGGARNGYTF.

To note about this clonotype: The conserved final phenylalanine or tryptophan is absent from the CDR3, which likely points to a read error. Because the CDR3's place on the DNA is in doubt, the DNA is left out and the CDR3 is given as listed by TCRdb. The chain links TRBV2 to TRBJ2-1; the DNA was not used to check the table's D call, TRBD1. The germline V gene encodes CDR1 SNHLY and CDR2 FYNNEI. Including both end residues, the CDR3 is 12 amino acids long. The CDR3 protein is CASSVWQGHQVH.

The chain combines TRBV9 with TRBJ1-4; D is possibly TRBD1 (6 bases). The germline CDR1 and CDR2 sequences are SGDLS and YYNGEE. Trimming left V 2 bases short and J 14 bases short, with 22 bases between. This CDR3 region has 15 residues. This CDR3 reads CASSVGGQPNSPLFF. As DNA, the CDR3 is TGTGCCAGCAGCGTGGGTGGACAGCCCAATTCACCCCTGTTTTTT.

With regard to this clonotype: It may be a read error: a sequence one base away is much more abundant. The gene calls are TRBV7-2 and TRBJ1-4; D remains unclear. CDR1 is SGHTA, CDR2 FQGNSA, per germline. The CDR3 is made up of 14 amino acids. Trimming cost V 5 bases and J 8 bases, with 15 bases left between them. CDR3: CASSQAGVLEKLFF. Written as DNA, the CDR3 is TGTGCCAGCAGCCAGGCGGGCGTGCTCGAAAAACTGTTTTTT.

The V and J genes are TRBV19 and TRBJ2-1, with TRBD2 identical over 7 bases. Looked up from germline, CDR1 is LNHDA and CDR2 is SQIVND (reference sequence). V shed 6 bases and J 1 base; nucleotides not matched to a gene: 6. The CDR3 extends over 15 amino acids. CDR3 nucleotide sequence: TGTGCCAGTAGAACCCCTAGCGGATCCTACAATGAGCAGTTCTTC. Amino acids: CASRTPSGSYNEQFF.

The J gene is TRBJ1-2, the V gene TRBV6-5; a possible D gene is TRBD1 (6 bases). V shed 11 bases and J shed 2 bases, with 18 bases lying between them. The CDR3 sequence is 14 residues long. The germline CDR1 and CDR2 sequences are MNHEY and SVGAGI. CDR3: CASREPDRNYGYTF. CDR3 sequence (DNA): TGTGCCTCCCGAGAGCCCGACAGGAACTATGGCTACACCTTC.

The rearrangement joins TRBV7-2 to TRBJ2-5, with 7 bases identical to TRBD1. The CDR3 loop spans 15 amino acids. The V and J ends lost 2 bases and 14 bases, in that order; junction bases with no gene match: 17. Germline V gene sequence: CDR1 SGHTA, CDR2 FQGNSA. CDR3 region: CASSLKGAADTQYYF. CDR3 nucleotides: TGTGCCAGCAGCTTAAAGGGGGCTGCAGATACGCAGTATTACTTC. The variable domain in full, completed from reference TRBV7-2 and TRBJ2-5, reads GAGVSQSPSNKVTEKGKDVELRCDPISGHTALYWYRQSLGQGLEFLIYFQGNSAPDKSGLPSDRFSAERTGGSVSTLTIQRTQQEDSAVYLCASSLKGAADTQYYFGPGTRLLVL.

This rearrangement joins TRBV7-2 to TRBJ2-2, with D hard to call. The CDR3 length is 14 residues. CDR1 and CDR2 (germline): SGHTA, FQGNSA. The V end lost 5 bases, the J end lost 7 bases, and 14 bases lay between the germline ends. In nucleotides, the CDR3 is TGTGCCAGCAGCCCTAAGGTTGTTCGCGGGGAGCTGTTTTTT. This encodes CASSPKVVRGELFF.

The chain couples TRBV19 to TRBJ1-5, with D unclear. V lost 1 base to trimming and J lost 4 bases, with 5 bases between them. Germline V lookup: CDR1 LNHDA, CDR2 SQIVND (reference sequence). The CDR3 is made up of 13 amino acids. The CDR3 DNA is TGTGCCAGTAGTATAGCCCCTAATCAGCCCCAGCATTTT. Translation gives CASSIAPNQPQHF.

CDR3 sequence: CAWAESSGGWGEKLFF. CDR3 DNA sequence: TGTGCATGGGCAGAGAGTTCAGGGGGTTGGGGTGAAAAACTGTTTTTT. The chain uses TRBV6-4 and TRBJ1-4; the match to TRBD1 covers 7 bases. This CDR3 is 16 amino acids long. The germline gives CDR1 MRHNA, CDR2 SNTAGT.

This clonotype occurred many times. The chain links TRBV20-1 to TRBJ2-4; D remains unclear. V lost 3 bases, J lost 5 bases, and 20 bases lay in between. Germline values: CDR1 DFQATT, CDR2 SNEGSKA (reference sequence). The CDR3 runs 16 residues. The CDR3 nucleotides read TGCAGTGCTAGGGGCGCCCCGGGCGGCACCGAAAACATTCAGTACTTC. This sequence encodes CSARGAPGGTENIQYF.

CDR3 amino acids: CASSRCMDNEAFF. In DNA, the CDR3 is TGCGCCAGCAGCCGGTGCATGGACAATGAAGCTTTCTTT. The chain is built from TRBV5-1 and TRBJ1-1, with a tentative D call TRBD1 (5 bases). Germline assignment: CDR1 SGHRS and CDR2 YFSETQ. The V gene lost 4 bases and the J gene lost 7 bases, with 14 bases spanning the gap. The CDR3 is 13 residues long.

V gene TRBV4-1 combines with J gene TRBJ1-2; the D gene is possibly TRBD1 (6 bases). V was clipped by 1 base and J by 5 bases, with 17 bases between them. CDR1 is MGHRA, CDR2 YSYEKL, per germline. This CDR3 is built from 16 residues. This CDR3 reads CASSQGGAGLDYGYTF. The CDR3 DNA sequence: TGCGCCAGCAGCCAAGGGGGGGCAGGGTTAGATTATGGCTACACCTTC.

The chain couples TRBV7-1 to TRBJ2-7; either TRBD1 or TRBD2 may fit D (5 bases each). TRBV7-1 is identified as an open reading frame with a role that is uncertain. The CDR3 is 15 amino acids. Trimming pared 5 bases from V and 8 bases from J, leaving 22 bases between. CDR3 bases: TGTGCCAGCAGCGTCGAGGACGGGGACCTCTCCCAGCAGTACTTC. Translated: CASSVEDGDLSQQYF.

This chain joins TRBV7-7 and TRBJ2-2; D is perhaps TRBD1 (5 bases). Germline CDR1 and CDR2: SSHAT and FNYEAQ (reference sequence). This CDR3 comprises 15 residues. V lost 5 bases and J 7 bases, leaving 17 bases between the germline ends. The CDR3 DNA follows: TGTGCCAGCAGCGGTCCTCAGGGTGACGGCGGGGAGCTGTTTTTT. It yields the protein CASSGPQGDGGELFF.

Concerning this clonotype itself: A read error is likely, as this CDR3 ends without the conserved phenylalanine or tryptophan. Because the CDR3's place on the DNA is in doubt, the DNA is left out and the CDR3 is given as listed by TCRdb. The V and J genes are TRBV7-2 and TRBJ1-6. From its first to its last residue, the CDR3 has 13 amino acids. Germline V CDR1 and CDR2: SGHTA, FQGNSA. CDR3: CASSQYQGRYGYT.

This clonotype showed up just once. The junction differs from germline at one of its ends, possibly a read error. The chain has TRBV9 and TRBJ2-7; 15 nucleotides match TRBD2. The CDR3 loop spans 14 amino acids. Germline-derived CDR1 and CDR2 are SGDLS and YYNGEE. The CDR3 bases are TGTGCCAGCAGCGATCCCAGGACTAGCGGGGGGGAGACCTTC. Amino acid sequence: CASSDPRTSGGETF. The full variable domain, with the rest looked up from reference TRBV9 and TRBJ2-7, is DSGVTQTPKHLITATGQRVTLRCSPRSGDLSVYWYQQSLDQGLQFLIQYYNGEERAKGNILERFSAQQFPDLHSELNLSSLELGDSALYFCASSDPRTSGGETFGPGTRLTVT.

As to this clonotype: The conserved closing phenylalanine or tryptophan is absent in this CDR3, likely reflecting a read error. This rearrangement joins TRBV9 to TRBJ1-2; D remains ambiguous. Looked up from germline, CDR1 is SGDLS and CDR2 is YYNGEE. This CDR3 spans 12 amino acids. Trimming removed 5 bases from V and 4 bases from J, with 9 bases in between. CDR3 region: CASRLGGYGYTC. In DNA form, the CDR3 reads TGTGCCAGCAGATTGGGCGGCTATGGCTACACCTGC.